These 17 T cell receptor beta chains were sequenced from one sample in a study of OX40 agonist ivuxolimab in advanced cancers. Only in-frame clones appear in the TCRdb table, and some are missing; sequencing was by immunoSEQ multiplex PCR. The table includes some 42,000 clones, 82% detected once. This specimen consisted of CD4+ or CD8+ T cells sorted from blood, obtained in a trial of the OX40 agonist ivuxolimab. The source of these receptors is an adult with an advanced solid tumor such as melanoma, head and neck, liver or kidney cancer.

CDR3 nucleotide sequence: TGTGCCAGCAGCGTAATGGGACAGGGGGCCTACAATGAGCAGTTCTTC. It translates to CASSVMGQGAYNEQFF. The V gene is TRBV9, the J gene TRBJ2-1; TRBD1 matches at 11 bases. Losses at the gene ends were 1 base for V and 2 bases for J; bases not matched to a gene: 2. The germline V gene has CDR1 SGDLS and CDR2 YYNGEE. The CDR3 spans 16 residues. The full variable domain, with the rest looked up from reference TRBV9 and TRBJ2-1, is DSGVTQTPKHLITATGQRVTLRCSPRSGDLSVYWYQQSLDQGLQFLIQYYNGEERAKGNILERFSAQQFPDLHSELNLSSLELGDSALYFCASSVMGQGAYNEQFFGPGTRLTVL.

V is TRBV10-3 and J is TRBJ2-7; 11 nucleotides line up with TRBD2. The CDR3 length is 14 residues. Per the germline V gene, CDR1 is ENHRY and CDR2 is SYGVKD. V lost 7 bases to trimming and J lost 3 bases; unmatched junction nucleotides: 5. In nucleotides, the CDR3 is TGTGCCATCACCTCCGGGACTAGCGGCTACGAGCAGTACTTC. Translation gives CAITSGTSGYEQYF.

The chain has TRBV5-8 and TRBJ1-1; no clear D. This CDR3 spans 14 amino acids. CDR1 and CDR2 (germline): SGHTS, YDEGEE. Trimming removed 2 bases at V and 1 base at J, with 9 bases between. CDR3 sequence (DNA): TGTGCCAGCAGCTTACTAAGCGGGAACACTGAAGCTTTCTTT. Its protein is CASSLLSGNTEAFF. The whole variable domain, remainder taken from reference TRBV5-8 and TRBJ1-1, is EAGVTQSPTHLIKTRGQQATLRCSPISGHTSVYWYQQALGLGLQFLLWYDEGEERNRGNFPPRFSGRQFPNYSSELNVNALELEDSALYLCASSLLSGNTEAFFGQGTRLTVV.

This chain connects TRBV11-2 to TRBJ1-6; D unclear. The CDR3 sequence is 13 residues long. The germline V gene has CDR1 SGHAT and CDR2 FQNNGV. V lost 0 bases and J lost 9, with 6 bases in between. The CDR3 DNA reads as TGTGCCAGCAGCTTAGATTTTGGTTCACCCCTCCACTTT. Translation: CASSLDFGSPLHF.

This clone was seen a few times. The chain links TRBV7-8 to TRBJ1-3; no reliable D call. The CDR3 runs 15 residues. Trimming removed 1 base at V and 0 bases at J, with 7 bases between. The germline V gene encodes CDR1 SGHVS and CDR2 FQNEAQ. The CDR3 is CASSLGVASGNTIYF. The CDR3 DNA follows: TGTGCCAGCAGCTTAGGGGTCGCCTCTGGAAACACCATATATTTT.

This clone appeared a few times. The J gene is TRBJ2-1, the V gene TRBV27; 11 nucleotides align to TRBD2. Germline CDR1 reads MNHEY; CDR2 reads SMNVEV (reference sequence). CDR3 length equals 15 residues. The V gene end was trimmed by 9 bases and the J gene end by 2 bases; junction bases not matched to a gene: 6. As DNA, the CDR3 is TGTGCCAGTAGACTAGCGGGAAGTACCTACAATGAGCAGTTCTTC. Translation: CASRLAGSTYNEQFF.

The chain is built from TRBV28 and TRBJ1-1; 7 nucleotides agree with TRBD1. The germline gives CDR1 MDHEN, CDR2 SYDVKM. The CDR3 spans 13 residues. With 2 bases clipped from V and 5 bases from J, the junction kept 2 bases outside the gene matches. The CDR3 nucleotides are TGTGCCAGCAGTTTAACAGGGGAAACTGAAGCTTTCTTT. Encoded protein: CASSLTGETEAFF.

This sequence joins TRBV11-2 and TRBJ1-6; perhaps TRBD1 as D (5 bases). The germline gives CDR1 SGHAT, CDR2 FQNNGV. This CDR3 region has 14 residues. The V end was cut by 4 bases, the J end by 8 bases, with 12 bases between. CDR3: CASSSVGRDSPLHF. The CDR3 DNA reads TGTGCCAGCAGCTCGGTCGGCAGGGATTCACCCCTCCACTTT.

The rearrangement uses TRBV14 and TRBJ2-3, with D possibly being TRBD2 (5 bases). The CDR3 is 13 residues long. Trimming left V 4 bases short and J 4 bases short, with 9 bases between. CDR1 and CDR2 from the germline V gene are SGHDN and FVKESK. CDR3 amino acids: CASSLTRADTQYF. Written as DNA, the CDR3 is TGTGCCAGCAGCCTAACTAGAGCAGATACGCAGTATTTT.

This clone occurred a few times. The chain is built from TRBV2 and TRBJ2-5, with D possibly TRBD1 on 6 matching bases. The germline V gene encodes CDR1 SNHLY and CDR2 FYNNEI. The CDR3 covers 15 residues. Deletions cut 9 bases from V and 5 bases from J, with 22 bases between. CDR3 loop: CARRNLQGRRETQYF. CDR3 bases: TGTGCCAGACGGAATCTACAGGGTCGGCGGGAGACCCAGTACTTC.

The chain employs TRBV28 and TRBJ2-3, with D hard to call. The germline gives CDR1 MDHEN, CDR2 SYDVKM. CDR3 length: 12 amino acids. The V end lost 7 bases, the J end lost 1 base, and 6 bases lay between the germline ends. The CDR3 is CASMGRTDTQYF. The CDR3 region has the DNA TGTGCCAGCATGGGTCGCACAGATACGCAGTATTTT.

The chain uses TRBV9 and TRBJ2-3, with TRBD2 identical over 14 bases. V shed 4 bases and J 4 bases; nucleotides not matched to a gene: 8. The CDR3 has 17 amino acids. Germline V gives CDR1 SGDLS, CDR2 YYNGEE. The CDR3 here is CASSRRTSGGSADTQYF. The CDR3 DNA reads as TGTGCCAGCAGCCGACGGACTAGCGGGGGGAGCGCAGATACGCAGTATTTT.

The V call is TRBV27, the J call TRBJ2-5; no firm D call. The J call may be faulty, since TRBJ2-7 better matches the DNA end. The CDR3 contains 11 residues. The germline V gene has CDR1 MNHEY and CDR2 SMNVEV (reference sequence). The CDR3 bases are TGTGCCAGCAGTTCCCGCTACGAGCAGTACTTC. It yields the protein CASSSRYEQYF.

The chain uses TRBV27 and TRBJ1-2, with a weak D call TRBD1 (6 bases). Germline V gene lookup returns CDR1 MNHEY and CDR2 SMNVEV (reference sequence). Trimming cost V 5 bases and J 8 bases, with 15 bases left between them. The CDR3 is made up of 13 amino acids. Written as DNA, the CDR3 is TGTGCCAGCAGTCCAGGGGATACCCACGGCTACACCTTC. Its translation: CASSPGDTHGYTF.

The V call is TRBV27, the J call TRBJ1-5; TRBD1 matches 7 bases. The CDR3 is 18 residues long. V dropped 5 bases and J dropped 0; count of bases not matched to a gene: 13. CDR1 is MNHEY and CDR2 is SMNVEV in the germline V gene (reference sequence). CDR3: CASSVDRRLRYSNQPQHF. The CDR3, as DNA: TGTGCCAGCAGTGTGGACAGGCGATTACGTTATAGCAATCAGCCCCAGCATTTT.

The table lists this clone with a count of one. The rearrangement uses TRBV30 and TRBJ1-2; 7 bases line up with TRBD1. V dropped 4 bases and J dropped 2; count of bases not matched to a gene: 10. Germline values: CDR1 GTSNPN, CDR2 SVGIG (reference sequence). CDR3 size: 15 residues. Here the CDR3 DNA reads TGTGCCTGGAATGATAAGGGGGCGCGGAACTATGGCTACACCTTC. This codes for CAWNDKGARNYGYTF.

V and J are TRBV9 and TRBJ2-5, with D perhaps matching TRBD1 or TRBD2 (5 bases each). The DNA end lines up better with TRBJ2-7; the J call may be wrong. Germline CDR1 is SGDLS and CDR2 is YYNGEE. The CDR3 is 15 residues long. The CDR3 sequence: CASSPRGDAPYEQYF. Here the CDR3 DNA reads TGTGCCAGCAGCCCTAGGGGAGATGCCCCCTACGAGCAGTACTTC.